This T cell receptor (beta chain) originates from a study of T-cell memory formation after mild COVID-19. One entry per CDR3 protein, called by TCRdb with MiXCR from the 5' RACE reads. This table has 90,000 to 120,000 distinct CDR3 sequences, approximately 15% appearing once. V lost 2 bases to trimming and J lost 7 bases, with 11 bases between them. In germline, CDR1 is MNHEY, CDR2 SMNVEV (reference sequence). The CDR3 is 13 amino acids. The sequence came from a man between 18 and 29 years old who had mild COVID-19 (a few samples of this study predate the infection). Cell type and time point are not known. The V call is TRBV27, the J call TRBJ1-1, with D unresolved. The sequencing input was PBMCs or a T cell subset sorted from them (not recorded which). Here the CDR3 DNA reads TGTGCCAGCAGTTTAACCCCGGTACTTGAAGCTTTCTTT. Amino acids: CASSLTPVLEAFF.